This is a list of T cell receptor beta chains from one sample in a study of cytomegalovirus exposure and HLA in healthy donors. Some clones are missing from TCRdb's copy, which holds only in-frame ones; the method was immunoSEQ multiplex PCR. The repertoire consists of nearly 110,000 clones, with around 82% occurring once and the leading ten covering about 1.6%. The sequencing input was PBMCs. These receptors came from a middle-aged man in good health and CMV-seronegative. CDR3s include the opening cysteine and the closing phenylalanine or tryptophan. The order of the fields is J gene, clone size, V gene, D gene, CDR3 length, CDR3 protein, CDR3 DNA. D genes are given only for firm matches. Clone size appears in some rows only: once, few, many, or a class for an expanded clone.

TRBJ1-1	-	TRBV6-5	TRBD1	15	CASSYSWDRNTEAFF	TGTGCCAGCAGTTACAGTTGGGACAGGAACACTGAAGCTTTCTTT
TRBJ2-7	-	TRBV29-1	-	10	CSVGEYEQYF	TGCAGCGTTGGGGAGTACGAGCAGTACTTC
TRBJ1-4	-	TRBV18	TRBD1	15	CASSPGQGGNEKLFF	TGTGCCAGCTCACCTGGACAGGGGGGGAATGAAAAACTGTTTTTT
TRBJ2-3	-	TRBV6-6	-	13	CASSSSSTDTQYF	TGTGCCAGCAGTTCGTCTAGCACAGATACGCAGTATTTT
TRBJ1-1	-	TRBV5-1	TRBD1	15	CASSLRQGQATEAFF	TGCGCCAGCAGCTTGAGGCAGGGACAGGCCACTGAAGCTTTCTTT
TRBJ2-3	-	TRBV6-4	-	13	CASSEGGPDTQYF	TGTGCCAGCAGTGAAGGGGGACCAGATACGCAGTATTTT
TRBJ2-6	few	TRBV19	-	13	CATAGPGANVLTF	TGTGCCACCGCGGGGCCCGGGGCCAACGTCCTGACTTTC
TRBJ2-1	-	TRBV6-4	-	12	CASSSTYNEQFF	TGTGCCAGCAGTTCCACCTACAATGAGCAGTTCTTC
TRBJ1-1	-	TRBV7-2	-	14	CASSLDGRGTEAFF	TGTGCCAGCAGTCTAGATGGTCGTGGGACTGAAGCTTTCTTT
TRBJ2-3	-	TRBV10-3	TRBD2	15	CAISESSGGADTQYF	TGTGCCATCAGTGAGTCTAGCGGGGGGGCAGATACGCAGTATTTT
TRBJ2-5	-	TRBV19	TRBD1	14	CASKVTGGQETQYF	TGTGCCAGTAAAGTGACAGGGGGACAAGAGACCCAGTACTTC
TRBJ2-2	-	TRBV7-9	-	17	CASSHPGNRAFTGELFF	TGTGCCAGCAGCCATCCAGGCAACAGAGCCTTCACCGGGGAGCTGTTTTTT
TRBJ2-5	few	TRBV2	-	12	CASNVFGETQYF	TGTGCCAGCAACGTATTCGGAGAGACCCAGTACTTC
TRBJ2-1	-	TRBV10-3	-	16	CAISEGMAGTNNEQFF	TGTGCCATCAGTGAGGGGATGGCGGGAACCAACAATGAGCAGTTCTTC
TRBJ1-5	-	TRBV5-4	TRBD1	15	CASSLDRGISQPQHF	TGTGCCAGCAGCTTGGACAGGGGCATTAGTCAGCCCCAGCATTTT
TRBJ1-2	-	TRBV28	-	14	CASSLPGANYGYTF	TGTGCCAGCAGTTTACCAGGTGCTAACTATGGCTACACCTTC
TRBJ2-7	few	TRBV27	-	13	CASSYRDSYEQYF	TGTGCCAGCAGCTACCGGGACTCCTACGAGCAGTACTTC
TRBJ1-2	-	TRBV2	-	13	CASSEAIDYGYTF	TGTGCCAGCAGTGAAGCGATAGACTATGGCTACACCTTC
TRBJ1-2	once	TRBV23-1	TRBD1	16	CASSQSIQGASYGYTF	TGCGCCAGCAGTCAATCGATCCAGGGGGCGAGCTATGGCTACACCTTC
TRBJ1-1	-	TRBV6-6	-	14	CASTETGIYTEAFF	TGTGCCAGCACTGAAACAGGGATTTACACTGAAGCTTTCTTT
TRBJ1-2	-	TRBV29-1	-	13	CSAAGGSNYGYTF	TGCAGCGCAGCCGGGGGGTCCAACTATGGCTACACCTTC
TRBJ2-3	-	TRBV19	TRBD1	15	CASKGTAFETDTQYF	TGTGCCAGTAAGGGGACAGCCTTTGAGACAGATACGCAGTATTTT
TRBJ1-4	-	TRBV7-9	-	15	CASSDTGGAGEKLFF	TGTGCCAGCAGCGATACCGGGGGGGCCGGTGAAAAACTGTTTTTT
TRBJ2-7	once	TRBV29-1	-	12	CSVGTGYDEQYF	TGCAGCGTGGGTACAGGGTACGACGAGCAGTACTTC
TRBJ1-1	-	TRBV19	TRBD1	15	CASSPTGGVNTEAFF	TGTGCCAGTAGTCCTACAGGGGGGGTGAACACTGAAGCTTTCTTT
TRBJ2-3	-	TRBV9	-	13	CASSPWQADTQYF	TGTGCCAGCAGCCCCTGGCAAGCAGATACGCAGTATTTT
TRBJ1-6	-	TRBV19	-	15	CASRSVVKRGSPLHF	TGTGCCAGTAGGAGCGTAGTGAAAAGGGGCTCACCCCTCCACTTT
TRBJ1-1	-	TRBV7-9	-	12	CAGGTGNTEAFF	TGTGCCGGGGGCACAGGGAACACTGAAGCTTTCTTT
TRBJ2-5	-	TRBV4-1	TRBD2	16	CASSQAERGDQETQYF	TGCGCCAGCAGCCAAGCGGAGCGGGGGGACCAAGAGACCCAGTACTTC
TRBJ1-1	-	TRBV6-5	-	13	CASSESGNTEAFF	TGTGCCAGCAGCGAGAGCGGGAACACTGAAGCTTTCTTT
TRBJ2-7	once	TRBV10-1	TRBD1	15	CASSESLGQFYEQYF	TGCGCCAGCAGTGAATCCCTGGGACAGTTCTACGAGCAGTACTTC
TRBJ2-1	-	TRBV27	TRBD2	14	CASSVGLAGGLVFF	TGTGCCAGCAGTGTGGGACTAGCGGGGGGGTTGGTCTTCTTC
TRBJ2-7	-	TRBV18	-	13	CASSEAGAHEQYF	TGTGCCAGCTCGGAAGCAGGGGCCCACGAGCAGTACTTC
TRBJ2-3	-	TRBV5-1	TRBD2	15	CASSPDGGTTDTQYF	TGCGCCAGCAGCCCGGACGGGGGGACCACAGATACGCAGTATTTT
TRBJ1-5	-	TRBV28	-	14	CASSRGGSNQPQHF	TGTGCCAGCAGTAGGGGTGGATCGAATCAGCCCCAGCATTTT
TRBJ1-5	-	TRBV19	-	16	CASSDTNGPRDQPQHF	TGTGCCAGTAGTGACACCAACGGGCCGCGGGATCAGCCCCAGCATTTT
TRBJ2-3	-	TRBV5-1	TRBD2	15	CASSSASGGLDTQYF	TGCGCCAGCAGCTCTGCTAGCGGGGGTTTGGATACGCAGTATTTT
TRBJ1-2	-	TRBV7-2	TRBD1	15	CASSKGTASNYGYTF	TGTGCCAGCAGCAAAGGGACAGCTTCTAACTATGGCTACACCTTC
TRBJ2-1	-	TRBV4-1	TRBD2	17	CASSQEESGGARGEQFF	TGCGCCAGCAGCCAAGAAGAGAGCGGGGGGGCCCGGGGGGAGCAGTTCTTC
TRBJ2-2	-	TRBV5-1	TRBD2	17	CASTLRAGGRDTGELFF	TGCGCCAGCACCCTCCGAGCGGGGGGGCGGGACACCGGGGAGCTGTTTTTT
TRBJ2-1	-	TRBV19	-	13	CASQGGSYNEQFF	TGTGCCAGTCAGGGAGGAAGCTACAATGAGCAGTTCTTC
TRBJ1-6	-	TRBV9	-	13	CASGRGSNSPLHF	TGTGCCAGCGGGCGGGGTTCTAATTCACCCCTCCACTTT
TRBJ1-1	-	TRBV7-9	TRBD1	17	CASSSFKGAQGKTEAFF	TGTGCCAGCAGCTCCTTTAAGGGGGCGCAGGGCAAGACTGAAGCTTTCTTT
TRBJ2-2	-	TRBV5-1	-	15	CASSFLQGNTGELFF	TGCGCCAGCAGCTTCCTCCAGGGGAACACCGGGGAGCTGTTTTTT